This TCR beta chain was identified during a study of molecular identifiers for immune sequencing clone quantification (dated by TCRdb to 2016 to 2018). With respect to the entire study: For a replicate experiment, RNA from approximately 20,000 or 100,000 naive CD8 T cells was divided into five aliquots, of which four were sequenced. This methods study benchmarked molecular-identifier clustering-based TCR repertoire sequencing (MIDCIRS) and TCR RNA copy counting, using CD8 T cells to do so.

The CDR3 covers 16 residues, taking in both the cysteine and the phenylalanine. The read is trimmed to its CDR3 DNA, 48 bases read in frame from base 1. Reading the germline V gene (reference sequence) gives CDR1 MNHNY and CDR2 SVGAGI. Trimming accounts for 4 bases at V and 0 bases at J, while the number of junction bases matched to no gene is 6. Naive CD8 T cell libraries were made from 20,000 to 1,000,000 sorted cells using 10%, 30% or 50% of purified RNA. Naive CD8 T cells, defined as CD8+CD4-CCR7+CD45RA+, were FACS-sorted into RLT Plus buffer on a BD FACSAria II. To test detection sensitivity, Jurkat RNA equivalent to more than eight TCR copies was spiked into samples of about 17,000-1,100,000 naive CD8 T cells. CD8 T cells were enriched using RosetteSep CD8+ T Cell Enrichment Cocktail and Ficoll-Paque, and the enriched cells then underwent ACK red cell lysis. The research as a whole found: When barcode sub-clustering was not used, chimeric consensus sequences inflated TCR diversity, with chimeras reaching as high as 47%. A single cell's worth of spiked-in Jurkat TCR RNA was reported detectable even among one million naive CD8 T cells. In CMV-specific effector cells, clones with more than 20 RNA copies contained over 99% of molecules, whereas in naive cells such clones contained under 1% of molecules. Spiked-in Jurkat TCR RNA (approximately 10 copies' worth), which is not part of the donor repertoire, was contained in the naive libraries. Approximately 3.1 recovered TCR RNA copies per cell were obtained by modeling, versus about 10 by digital PCR, implying a capture efficiency of about 30%. The sizes of highly expanded clones could end up underestimated when identical TCR molecules share a barcode.

Comments on this clonotype: Its antigen remains unidentified. No clone much larger than this one lies a single base away; base qualities are absent.

Library preparation used PCR. Instrument on record: Illumina HiSeq 4000. Bulk TCR libraries were made following a previously described method, with the TCR primers given in Table S5. Total RNA was purified with the Qiagen AllPrep DNA/RNA kit. Before analysis, reads from multiple sequencing runs of the same library were pooled. Per the source publication's procedure: Only reads with exact TCR constant sequence were kept, trimmed to 150 nt, and grouped by their 12-nt molecular barcodes. Within each barcode group, reads were sub-clustered at a 15% Levenshtein threshold, and quality-weighted consensus sequences were built per RNA molecule. Non-functional sequences were excluded, and lower-count sequences lying one edit away from another sequence were also excluded. Based on fitting two negative binomial distributions, any barcode sub-cluster with under 20% of the maximum read count was discarded. The public reads were quality trimmed at Q25 with fastp and then assembled into clones with MiXCR by TCRdb, keeping productive beta chains. CDR3 protein sequences are deduplicated, and each keeps its most common genes and DNA. These V and J calls originate from TCRdb's pipeline instead of the authors' own analysis. Within this sample are approximately 500,000 distinct CDR3 sequences, with over 20% of them counted one time only. The leading ten clones occupy 0.7% to 1% of the sample.

Sequencing input: naive CD8+ T cells from blood, with Jurkat cell RNA spiked in. The label giving this sample's cell subset or site can be read as: FACS-sorted CD8+CD4-CCR7+CD45RA+ naive T cells. This sequence was found in a human donor in good health. Some libraries in this study had Jurkat cell RNA spiked in. The chain is made from TRBV6-6 and TRBJ2-3; 8 central nucleotides agree with TRBD2. CDR3 region: CASSFEAGASTDTQYF. Read as DNA, the sequence is TGTGCCAGCAGTTTCGAAGCGGGGGCCAGCACAGATACGCAGTATTTT.